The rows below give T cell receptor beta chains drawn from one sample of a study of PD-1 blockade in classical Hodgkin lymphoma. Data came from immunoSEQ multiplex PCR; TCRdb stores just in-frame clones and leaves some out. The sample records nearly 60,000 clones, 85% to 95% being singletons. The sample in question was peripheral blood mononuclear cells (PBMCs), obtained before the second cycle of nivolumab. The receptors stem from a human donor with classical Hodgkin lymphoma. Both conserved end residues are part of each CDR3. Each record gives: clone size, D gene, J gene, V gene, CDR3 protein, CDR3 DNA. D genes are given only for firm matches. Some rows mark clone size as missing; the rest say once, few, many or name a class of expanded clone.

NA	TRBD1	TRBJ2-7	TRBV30	CAWSAGQGSYEQYF	TGTGCCTGGAGTGCAGGACAGGGCTCCTACGAGCAGTACTTC
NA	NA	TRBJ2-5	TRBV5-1	CASSFLETQYF	TGCGCCAGCAGCTTTTTAGAGACCCAGTACTTC
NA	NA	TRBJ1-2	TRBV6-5	CASSYFPGSNYGYTF	TGTGCCAGCAGTTATTTTCCAGGGTCTAACTATGGCTACACCTTC
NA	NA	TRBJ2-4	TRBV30	CAWSDRVAKNIQYF	TGTGCCTGGAGTGACAGGGTAGCCAAAAACATTCAGTACTTC
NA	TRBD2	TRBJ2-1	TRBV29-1	CSVYSGISYNEQFF	TGCAGCGTATATAGCGGGATTTCCTACAATGAGCAGTTCTTC
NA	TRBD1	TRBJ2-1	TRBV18	CASSQTQGNEQFF	TGTGCCAGCTCACAGACACAGGGGAATGAGCAGTTCTTC
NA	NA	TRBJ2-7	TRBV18	CASSLRQSSYEQYF	TGTGCCAGCTCACTCAGACAGAGCTCCTACGAGCAGTACTTC
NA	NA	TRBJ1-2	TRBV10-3	CAISEKANYGYTF	TGTGCCATCAGTGAGAAAGCTAACTATGGCTACACCTTC
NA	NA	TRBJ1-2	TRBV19	CASSGGGPPNYGYTF	TGTGCCAGTAGCGGGGGGGGGCCCCCTAACTATGGCTACACCTTC
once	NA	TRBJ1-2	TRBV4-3	CASSQDRGGLIYGYTF	TGCGCCAGCAGCCAAGATAGGGGGGGTTTGATATATGGCTACACCTTC
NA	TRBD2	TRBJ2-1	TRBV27	CASSLSPTPSGRGYEQFF	TGTGCCAGCAGTTTATCCCCGACTCCTAGCGGGAGAGGGTATGAGCAGTTCTTC
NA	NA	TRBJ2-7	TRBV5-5	CASSLVGPSYEQYF	TGTGCCAGCAGCTTGGTGGGACCCTCCTACGAGCAGTACTTC
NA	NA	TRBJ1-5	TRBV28	CASIGGVDQPQHF	TGTGCCAGCATAGGGGGGGTTGATCAGCCCCAGCATTTT
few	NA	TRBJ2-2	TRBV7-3	CASSSAPGGANTGELFF	TGTGCCAGCAGCTCCGCCCCGGGGGGCGCGAACACCGGGGAGCTGTTTTTT
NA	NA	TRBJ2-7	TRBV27	CASSYDAGLWEQYF	TGTGCCAGCAGTTACGACGCGGGCCTCTGGGAGCAGTACTTC
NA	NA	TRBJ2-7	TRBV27	CASFASSYEQYF	TGTGCCAGCTTCGCTAGCTCCTACGAGCAGTACTTC
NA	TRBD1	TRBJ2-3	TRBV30	CAWDLGTGGSDTQYF	TGTGCCTGGGACCTCGGGACAGGCGGTTCAGATACGCAGTATTTT
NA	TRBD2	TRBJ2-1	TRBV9	CASSASGGSSYNEQFF	TGTGCCAGCAGCGCTAGCGGGGGAAGCTCCTACAATGAGCAGTTCTTC
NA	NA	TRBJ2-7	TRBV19	CASRGAGEGRQYF	TGTGCCAGCAGGGGGGCAGGGGAAGGGAGGCAGTACTTC